The 15 T cell receptor beta chains presented below share a single source sample, sequenced in a study of T cells in Graves' hyperthyroidism and ophthalmopathy. The investigators amplified TCR beta CDR3 regions from RNA transcripts. First-round RT-PCR with HTBI primers amplified the TCR CDR3 region. A single record per CDR3 protein comes from TCRdb applying MiXCR to the multiplex PCR reads. The sample carries 350,000 or so distinct CDR3 sequences, roughly 23% recorded once. Specimen: blood. All receptors derive from a woman in her 50s with Graves' hyperthyroidism.

This clonotype has more than one count but fewer than ten. The chain uses TRBV2 and TRBJ2-5, with 11 bases that match TRBD2. Losses at the gene ends were 2 bases for V and 5 bases for J; bases not matched to a gene: 7. This CDR3 comprises 16 residues. Germline assignment: CDR1 SNHLY and CDR2 FYNNEI. The chain's CDR3 is CASSEWFSGRGETQYF. Written as DNA, the CDR3 is TGTGCCAGCAGTGAATGGTTTAGCGGGAGGGGGGAGACCCAGTACTTC.

The chain has TRBV20-1 and TRBJ2-3; D unclear. CDR1 is DFQATT and CDR2 is SNEGSKA in the germline V gene (reference sequence). Trimming removed 0 bases from V and 4 bases from J, with 5 bases in between. This CDR3 has 12 residues. The CDR3 is CSAREKSDTQYF. As DNA, the CDR3 is TGCAGTGCTAGAGAAAAATCAGATACGCAGTATTTT.

In this sample, this clonotype turned up a few times. The chain employs TRBV6-1 and TRBJ2-7; the match to TRBD1 covers 10 bases. Germline trimming cut 5 bases from V and 4 bases from J; bases unmatched to any gene: 8. Germline assignment: CDR1 MNHNS and CDR2 SASEGT. The CDR3 totals 15 residues. The CDR3 sequence is CASSLRTGGPYEQYF. The CDR3 DNA is TGTGCCAGCAGTCTGCGGACAGGGGGGCCTTACGAGCAGTACTTC.

This clonotype was seen ten or more times. The chain recombines TRBV2 with TRBJ1-1, with TRBD1 matching 8 bases. This CDR3 spans 18 amino acids. With 7 bases clipped from V and 5 bases from J, the junction kept 21 bases outside the gene matches. From germline, CDR1 is SNHLY and CDR2 FYNNEI. The CDR3 bases are TGTGCCAGCAAATTGAGAGGACAGGGATCAGTTAGGGGGACTGAAGCTTTCTTT. It codes for CASKLRGQGSVRGTEAFF. Full variable domain (missing parts from reference TRBV2 and TRBJ1-1): EPEVTQTPSHQVTQMGQEVILRCVPISNHLYFYWYRQILGQKVEFLVSFYNNEISEKSEIFDDQFSVERPDGSNFTLKIRSTKLEDSAMYFCASKLRGQGSVRGTEAFFGQGTRLTVV.

About this clonotype: This clone may be a read error of a much larger clone one base away. The chain recombines TRBV30 with TRBJ1-2; perhaps TRBD1 as D (5 bases). Germline assignment: CDR1 GTSNPN and CDR2 SVGIG (reference sequence). The length of the CDR3 is 14 residues. The CDR3 region is CAWYLGTGYSGCTF. DNA for the CDR3: TGTGCCTGGTATCTCGGGACCGGCTATTCTGGCTGCACCTTC.

This clonotype was seen repeatedly, ten times or more. The rearrangement joins TRBV20-1 to TRBJ2-1, with 8 bases identical to TRBD2. Germline trimming cut 3 bases from V and 6 bases from J; bases unmatched to any gene: 7. CDR3 length equals 14 residues. Germline loops: CDR1 DFQATT, CDR2 SNEGSKA (reference sequence). The CDR3 coding sequence is TGCAGTGCTAGTCGTAGCGGGAATAGCAATGAGCAGTTCTTC. Amino acids: CSASRSGNSNEQFF.

This clonotype came up many times. The chain couples TRBV11-3 to TRBJ2-7, with 7 bases lining up with TRBD1. This CDR3 contains 14 residues. V lost 2 bases to trimming and J lost 5 bases; unmatched junction nucleotides: 6. Per the germline V gene, CDR1 is SGHNT and CDR2 is YENEEA. The CDR3 sequence: CASSLFRDSHEQYF. CDR3 coding DNA: TGTGCCAGCAGCTTATTCCGGGACAGCCACGAGCAGTACTTC.

This clonotype was counted at least ten times. For the CDR3, the DNA is TGTGCCAGCAGCCCGGGACTAGCCGCCGATACGCAGTATTTT. Its translation: CASSPGLAADTQYF. The chain has TRBV11-3 and TRBJ2-3; 9 bases fit TRBD2. The germline gives CDR1 SGHNT, CDR2 YENEEA. The CDR3 covers 14 residues. Trimming removed 5 bases from V and 6 bases from J; junction bases left unmatched: 6.

V usage is TRBV29-1 and J usage is TRBJ1-2; D is possibly TRBD1 (5 bases). The ends were cut back, 4 bases at V and 0 bases at J, with 9 bases in the middle. The CDR3 runs 13 residues. The V gene's germline CDR1 is SQVTM and CDR2 ANQGSEA. CDR3 loop: CSVGAGTNYGYTF. The DNA of the CDR3 is TGCAGCGTTGGAGCAGGGACTAACTATGGCTACACCTTC.

The chain joins TRBV7-9 to TRBJ2-5, with D possibly being TRBD1 or TRBD2 (6 bases each). V was trimmed by 6 bases and J by 4 bases, leaving 18 bases between them. CDR1 and CDR2 from the germline V gene are SEHNR and FQNEAQ (reference sequence). The CDR3 has 15 amino acids. The CDR3 bases are TGTGCCAGCAGGTCCCTGCTGCGGGACACAGAGACCCAGTACTTC. Translation gives CASRSLLRDTETQYF.

The gene calls are TRBV19 and TRBJ2-3; no definite D call. Germline loops: CDR1 LNHDA, CDR2 SQIVND (reference sequence). This CDR3 has 13 residues. The ends were cut back, 5 bases at V and 8 bases at J, with 14 bases in the middle. As DNA, the CDR3 is TGTGCCAGTAGTGCCCCACATGCAACTACGCAGTATTTT. Residues: CASSAPHATTQYF. Full variable domain (remainder filled in from reference TRBV19 and TRBJ2-3): DGGITQSPKYLFRKEGQNVTLSCEQNLNHDAMYWYRQDPGQGLRLIYYSQIVNDFQKGDIAEGYSVSREKKESFPLTVTSAQKNPTAFYLCASSAPHATTQYFGPGTRLTVL.

This clonotype occurred many times. CDR3 loop: CASRGDRNTEAFF. The DNA of the CDR3 is TGTGCCAGCAGAGGGGACCGGAACACTGAAGCTTTCTTT. The genes are TRBV2 and TRBJ1-1, with D possibly being TRBD1 (5 bases). CDR1 is SNHLY, CDR2 FYNNEI, per germline. The CDR3 covers 13 residues. Trimming stripped 6 bases from V and 1 base from J, with 9 bases between.

The chain employs TRBV12-5 and TRBJ1-4, with TRBD1 matching 9 bases. The CDR3 spans 16 residues. The germline CDR1 and CDR2 sequences are LGHNT and FRNRAP. J lost 5 bases, V lost 2 bases, and 6 bases had no gene match. CDR3 loop: CASGLTGGGRNEKLFF. CDR3 nucleotide sequence: TGTGCTAGTGGTTTGACAGGGGGCGGAAGGAATGAAAAACTGTTTTTT.

This clonotype was observed once. This rearrangement joins TRBV6-1 to TRBJ2-7; a possible D gene is TRBD1 (6 bases). Trimming shortened V by 5 bases and J by 1 base, and 15 bases separated the two germline ends. CDR3 length: 15 amino acids. Germline values: CDR1 MNHNS, CDR2 SASEGT. The CDR3 bases are TGTGCCAGCAGTCTTAAACTACAGGGATCCTACGAGCAGTACTTC. It is translated as CASSLKLQGSYEQYF.

The rearrangement joins TRBV19 to TRBJ2-1; perhaps TRBD2 as D (6 bases). The V end was cut by 7 bases, the J end by 13 bases, with 23 bases between. This CDR3 spans 14 amino acids. Germline values: CDR1 LNHDA, CDR2 SQIVND (reference sequence). The CDR3 DNA sequence: TGTGCCAGTACCTCGGGCGGGGCGGCGGGAACTCAGTTCTTC. Translating it yields CASTSGGAAGTQFF. Full variable domain (rest looked up from reference TRBV19 and TRBJ2-1): DGGITQSPKYLFRKEGQNVTLSCEQNLNHDAMYWYRQDPGQGLRLIYYSQIVNDFQKGDIAEGYSVSREKKESFPLTVTSAQKNPTAFYLCASTSGGAAGTQFFGPGTRLTVL.